This T cell receptor beta chain originates from a study of Graves' ophthalmopathy and Graves' hyperthyroidism. On this clonotype itself: Antigen specificity is unknown.

Scientists amplified the TCR beta CDR3 regions from RNA transcripts. The library came from an HTBI-primed first-round RT-PCR and a second-round multiplex PCR. TCRdb recomputed calls from the multiplex PCR reads with MiXCR, one row per CDR3 protein. Of 500,000 to 600,000 distinct CDR3 sequences in the sample, about two fifths are singletons; the top ten hold roughly 4%. Whole-study findings and limits: The model's ophthalmopathy progression predictions had around 64% sensitivity and less than 75% specificity.

Germline V gene lookup returns CDR1 MDHEN and CDR2 SYDVKM. Deletions cut 2 bases from V and 4 bases from J, with 9 bases between. This CDR3 is built from 15 residues. The sequenced sample was peripheral blood or thyroid tissue (not recorded which). The chain uses TRBV28 and TRBJ1-6, with D possibly being TRBD1 (5 bases). The sequence derives from an adult man with Graves' hyperthyroidism. The CDR3 nucleotides are TGTGCCAGCAGTTTACACAGGATATATAATTCACCCCTCCACTTT. Residues: CASSLHRIYNSPLHF.